Sequencing of this T cell receptor beta chain was carried out in a study of blood T cell repertoires in COVID-19. Across the study: Acute-phase and convalescent COVID-19 samples originated in the United States, Italy and Spain. From T cells, B-cell-depleted T cells, or PBMCs came the material, which was cDNA or gDNA.

Per the original methods: Estimated nucleated cell counts came from reference gene primer amplification. The data were produced by immunoSEQ multiplex PCR, yet TCRdb's version contains in-frame clones alone and is incomplete. That table supplies the V and J calls and clone size; D and trimming were determined from the DNA. The table lists 20,000 to 30,000 clones, just over 85% of them singletons. The CDR3 length is 16 residues. The germline V gene has CDR1 SGHDT and CDR2 YYEEEE. V was trimmed by 0 bases and J by 5 bases, leaving 15 bases between them. The sequencing sample was made of peripheral blood. The gene calls are TRBV5-6 and TRBJ1-5; perhaps TRBD1 as D (6 bases). The clonotype was recovered from a man aged 65-85 years with acute or convalescent COVID-19. The CDR3 bases are TGTGCCAGCAGCTTGGCCGGGCAGGGGTACGATCAGCCCCAGCATTTT. It encodes CASSLAGQGYDQPQHF.